A single sample is the source of the 21 T cell receptor beta chains below, sequenced in a study of blood T cell repertoires in COVID-19. TCRdb keeps only in-frame clones here, not all; method: immunoSEQ multiplex PCR. The sample shows about 90,000 clones, roughly nine tenths of them seen only once. The sequenced sample consisted of peripheral blood. The receptors originated from a human donor with active COVID-19. The donor label of this sample is uncertain.

This clone occurred once. The chain joins TRBV25-1 to TRBJ2-3; TRBD1 might be the D (5 bases). V lost 2 bases, J lost 1 base, and 10 bases lay in between. The germline V gene has CDR1 MGHDK and CDR2 SYGVNS. This CDR3 has 15 amino acids. CDR3 sequence (DNA): TGTGCCAGCAGTGAAAGCTGGGGCCGCACAGATACGCAGTATTTT. It encodes CASSESWGRTDTQYF.

The rearrangement links TRBV7-8 to TRBJ2-3; D uncertain. Germline V gene data show CDR1 as SGHVS and CDR2 as FQNEAQ. The CDR3 extends over 15 amino acids. V lost 7 bases, J lost 2 bases, and 16 bases lay in between. The CDR3 nucleotides read TGTGCCAGCACCCCAATGGGCAGCTTCACAGATACGCAGTATTTT. Protein: CASTPMGSFTDTQYF.

The rearrangement uses TRBV4-1 and TRBJ2-5; 8 nucleotides agree with TRBD2. V trimming: 1 base; J trimming: 5 bases; junction bases outside the gene matches: 18. Germline-derived CDR1 and CDR2 are MGHRA and YSYEKL. The CDR3 is made up of 19 amino acids. CDR3 region: CASSQVFSRERGPRETQYF. The CDR3 DNA reads TGCGCCAGCAGCCAAGTATTTTCGCGGGAGCGGGGGCCCAGGGAGACCCAGTACTTC.

The J gene is TRBJ2-7, the V gene TRBV5-1; 8 bases are a match to TRBD2. Germline V gene sequence: CDR1 SGHRS, CDR2 YFSETQ. The V segment lost 0 bases and the J segment 3 bases; nucleotides outside the gene matches: 5. The CDR3 covers 15 residues. In DNA form, the CDR3 reads TGCGCCAGCAGCTTGGTTGGCGGGGGGAACTACGAGCAGTACTTC. Its translation: CASSLVGGGNYEQYF.

The chain combines TRBV3-1 (or the pseudogene TRBV3-2) with TRBJ1-2, with D uncertain. CDR1 is LGHDT and CDR2 is YNNKEL in the germline V gene (reference sequence). Between the trimmed V and J ends, which lost 1 base and 2 bases, there was a span of 17 bases. CDR3 length: 17 amino acids. The CDR3: CASSQGTPLGGNYGYTF. The CDR3 coding sequence is TGTGCCAGCAGCCAAGGGACGCCTTTGGGAGGGAACTATGGCTACACCTTC.

The rearrangement links TRBV24-1 to TRBJ1-1, with 8 bases lining up with TRBD1. V was pared by 9 bases and J by 1 base, with 3 bases of the junction left unmatched. Per the germline V gene, CDR1 is KGHDR and CDR2 is SFDVKD. The CDR3 is made up of 13 amino acids. CDR3: CATSGQANTEAFF. Written as DNA, the CDR3 is TGTGCCACCTCGGGACAGGCGAACACTGAAGCTTTCTTT.

The gene calls are TRBV28 and TRBJ2-7; D not certain. V was pared by 3 bases and J by 3 bases, with 12 bases between. The V gene's germline CDR1 is MDHEN and CDR2 SYDVKM. The CDR3 length is 14 residues. In nucleotides, the CDR3 is TGTGCCAGCAGTTTGCCCGGAGAGAGCTACGAGCAGTACTTC. It is translated as CASSLPGESYEQYF. Drawing the rest from reference TRBV28 and TRBJ2-7, the complete variable domain is DVKVTQSSRYLVKRTGEKVFLECVQDMDHENMFWYRQDPGLGLRLIYFSYDVKMKEKGDIPEGYSVSREKKERFSLILESASTNQTSMYLCASSLPGESYEQYFGPGTRLTVT.

The rearrangement joins TRBV6-5 to TRBJ2-1; D possibly corresponds to TRBD2 (5 bases). The CDR3 is 15 residues long. The V and J ends lost 8 bases and 9 bases respectively, with 23 bases between them. Germline lookup yields CDR1 MNHEY and CDR2 SVGAGI. In DNA, the CDR3 is TGTGCCAGCGAAGGGAAAGGACGAGGGCCAAGTGAGCAGTTCTTC. Translation gives CASEGKGRGPSEQFF.

The CDR3 loop is CASSYGGARTYEQYF. The CDR3 DNA reads TGTGCCAGCAGTTACGGGGGCGCGAGGACCTACGAGCAGTACTTC. This chain joins TRBV6-5 and TRBJ2-7, with D perhaps TRBD1 (6 bases). The CDR3 loop spans 15 amino acids. Germline V gene sequence: CDR1 MNHEY, CDR2 SVGAGI. V dropped 2 bases and J dropped 2 bases, with 13 bases sitting between them.

This clone has more than one count but fewer than ten. The rearrangement uses TRBV6-1 and TRBJ2-3; TRBD1 aligns across 9 bases. The V segment lost 1 base and the J segment 4 bases; nucleotides outside the gene matches: 0. There are 14 residues in the CDR3. The V gene's germline CDR1 is MNHNS and CDR2 SASEGT. The CDR3 loop is CASSEGQGADTQYF. As DNA, the CDR3 is TGTGCCAGCAGTGAAGGACAGGGGGCAGATACGCAGTATTTT.

This chain uses TRBV12-3 or TRBV12-4 with TRBJ1-1, with a tentative D call TRBD1 (6 bases). The germline V and J ends were trimmed by 6 bases and 4 bases, with 12 bases remaining between them. The CDR3 contains 13 residues. The CDR3 nucleotides are TGTGCCAGCAGCCTAGGGGGGGCCACTGAAGCTTTCTTT. This translates into CASSLGGATEAFF.

The V gene is TRBV4-1, the J gene TRBJ2-7; 9 bases map to TRBD1. The CDR3 consists of 17 residues. V was pared by 0 bases and J by 6 bases, with 12 bases of the junction left unmatched. The V gene's germline CDR1 is MGHRA and CDR2 YSYEKL. CDR3 bases: TGCGCCAGCAGCCAAGATCTCGGGACACAGGGGGCGGGCGAGCAGTACTTC. Translating gives CASSQDLGTQGAGEQYF.

The genes are TRBV7-8 and TRBJ2-5; TRBD2 agrees at 11 bases. The CDR3 contains 15 residues. V lost 5 bases, J lost 4 bases, and 6 bases stayed unmatched. CDR1 and CDR2 from the germline V gene are SGHVS and FQNEAQ. CDR3 sequence: CASSLRLAGRETQYF. The CDR3 DNA follows: TGTGCCAGCAGCCTCAGACTAGCGGGAAGAGAGACCCAGTACTTC.

The chain recombines TRBV6-5 with TRBJ1-1; no firm D call. Trimming pared 4 bases from V and 3 bases from J, leaving 12 bases between. The germline gives CDR1 MNHEY, CDR2 SVGAGI. This CDR3 comprises 14 residues. The DNA of the CDR3 is TGTGCCAGCAGTTCAACAGATCTTTACACTGAAGCTTTCTTT. The encoded protein is CASSSTDLYTEAFF.

The chain links TRBV5-1 to TRBJ2-7; D is perhaps TRBD1 (6 bases). This CDR3 has 15 amino acids. Trimming left V 0 bases short and J 1 base short, with 11 bases between. Germline lookup yields CDR1 SGHRS and CDR2 YFSETQ. The DNA of the CDR3 is TGCGCCAGCAGCTTGGACGGGACACCTTCCTACGAGCAGTACTTC. This codes for CASSLDGTPSYEQYF.

The chain joins TRBV19 to TRBJ2-1; unclear D gene. The CDR3 spans 11 residues. V was shortened by 3 bases and J by 7 bases, with 4 bases between the two germline ends. CDR1 and CDR2 (germline): LNHDA, SQIVND (reference sequence). CDR3 in amino acids: CASSIRNEQFF. CDR3 coding DNA: TGTGCCAGTAGTATCAGGAATGAGCAGTTCTTC.

The rearrangement links TRBV9 to TRBJ2-5, with D perhaps matching TRBD1 (6 bases). Between the trimmed V and J ends, which lost 3 bases and 4 bases, there was a span of 10 bases. CDR3 length equals 13 residues. CDR1 and CDR2 (germline): SGDLS, YYNGEE. The CDR3 loop reads CASSADSRETQYF. CDR3 sequence (DNA): TGTGCCAGCAGCGCGGACAGCCGAGAGACCCAGTACTTC.

This chain connects TRBV7-2 to TRBJ1-6; 8 bases align to TRBD1. The CDR3 is 17 amino acids. Trimming took 4 bases from V and 9 from J; bases not matched to a gene: 14. Looked up from germline, CDR1 is SGHTA and CDR2 is FQGNSA. The CDR3 bases are TGTGCCAGCAGCTGGGGTCGGGGACAGGCCCGCGGTTCACCCCTCCACTTT. Translated, it gives CASSWGRGQARGSPLHF.

J is TRBJ2-6 and V is TRBV23-1; D gene uncertain. TRBV23-1 is recorded as an ORF, its role being uncertain. The V gene lost 4 bases and the J gene lost 0 bases, with 7 bases spanning the gap. This CDR3 spans 15 amino acids. The CDR3 region has the DNA TGCGCCAGCAGTCTGAGGCTCTCTGGGGCCAACGTCCTGACTTTC. Protein: CASSLRLSGANVLTF.

The chain employs TRBV29-1 and TRBJ1-1; tentatively, D is TRBD1 (5 bases). The CDR3 consists of 13 residues. The germline V and J ends were trimmed by 1 base and 7 bases, with 13 bases remaining between them. CDR1 SQVTM and CDR2 ANQGSEA come from the germline V gene. The CDR3 loop reads CSVEGDWGIEAFF. The CDR3 bases are TGCAGCGTTGAAGGGGACTGGGGAATTGAAGCTTTCTTT.

Comments on this clone: The DNA is left out, because the CDR3 cannot be placed on it with certainty; the CDR3 is given as TCRdb lists it. This chain links TRBV1 with TRBJ1-3. TRBV1 is a documented pseudogene. With termini counted, the CDR3 has 17 amino acids. CDR3 in amino acids: CTSSQVGGGANGNTIYF.